This TCR beta chain was documented in a study of patients and donors after allogeneic stem cell transplantation. Each CDR3 protein is one row after TCRdb ran MiXCR on the RT-PCR reads. The sample lists approximately 410,000 distinct CDR3 sequences; 15% to 20% were seen once. This clonotype was observed a handful of times. There are 15 residues in the CDR3. Germline V CDR1 and CDR2: SEHNR, FQNEAQ (reference sequence). V was clipped by 0 bases and J by 8 bases, with 16 bases between them. The sequencing sample was made of blood, either unsorted or a sorted T cell fraction (not recorded which). The TCR originated in a human donor who was either an allogeneic HSCT recipient or a stem cell or donor lymphocyte infusion donor (not recorded which). It is not recorded whose cells these are; they may come from a transplant donor. The chain uses TRBV7-9 and TRBJ1-2; D perhaps matches TRBD1 (5 bases). This CDR3 is CASSLANRPNGGYTF. The CDR3 nucleotides are TGTGCCAGCAGCTTAGCTAACAGGCCCAACGGGGGCTACACCTTC.